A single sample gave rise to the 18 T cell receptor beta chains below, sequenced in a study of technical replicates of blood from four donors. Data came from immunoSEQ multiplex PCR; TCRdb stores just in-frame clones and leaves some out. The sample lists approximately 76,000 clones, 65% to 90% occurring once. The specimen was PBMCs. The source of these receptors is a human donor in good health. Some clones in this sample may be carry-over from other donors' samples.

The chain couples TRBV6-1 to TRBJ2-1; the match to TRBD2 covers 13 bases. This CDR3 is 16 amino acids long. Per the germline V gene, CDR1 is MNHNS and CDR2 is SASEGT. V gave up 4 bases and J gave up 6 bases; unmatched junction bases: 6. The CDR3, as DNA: TGTGCCAGCAGTGCCCGCGGGACTAGCGGGACCAATGAGCAGTTCTTC. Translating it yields CASSARGTSGTNEQFF.

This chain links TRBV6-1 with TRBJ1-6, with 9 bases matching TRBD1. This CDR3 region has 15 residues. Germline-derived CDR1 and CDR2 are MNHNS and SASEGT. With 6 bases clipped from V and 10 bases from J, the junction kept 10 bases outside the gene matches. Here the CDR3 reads CASSDRDRDLSPLHF. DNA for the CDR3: TGTGCCAGCAGCGATAGGGACAGGGATTTATCACCCCTCCACTTT.

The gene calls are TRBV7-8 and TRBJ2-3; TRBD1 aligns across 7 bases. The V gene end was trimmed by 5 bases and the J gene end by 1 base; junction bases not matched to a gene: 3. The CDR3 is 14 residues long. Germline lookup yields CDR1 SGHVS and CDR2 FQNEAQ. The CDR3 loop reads CASSMGTGTDTQYF. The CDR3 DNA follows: TGTGCCAGCAGCATGGGGACAGGCACAGATACGCAGTATTTT.

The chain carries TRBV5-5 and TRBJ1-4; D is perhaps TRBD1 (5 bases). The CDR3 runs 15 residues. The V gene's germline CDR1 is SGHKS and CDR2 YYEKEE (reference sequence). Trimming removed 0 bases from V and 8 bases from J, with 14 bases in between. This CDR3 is CASSLEGVWQEKLFF. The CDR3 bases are TGTGCCAGCAGCTTGGAAGGGGTCTGGCAAGAAAAACTGTTTTTT.

The CDR3 nucleotides are TGTGCCAGCAGCTTTCCGGGACAGGGGCAAGAGACCCAGTACTTC. It specifies CASSFPGQGQETQYF. The chain couples TRBV7-7 to TRBJ2-5, with TRBD1 matching over 10 bases. The CDR3 has 15 amino acids. Losses at the gene ends were 3 bases for V and 2 bases for J; bases not matched to a gene: 3. The V gene's germline CDR1 is SSHAT and CDR2 FNYEAQ (reference sequence).

The CDR3 region is CASSAQRYRGHNYGYTF. DNA of the CDR3: TGTGCCAGTAGTGCCCAGCGATACAGGGGTCATAACTATGGCTACACCTTC. The J gene is TRBJ1-2, the V gene TRBV19, with 7 bases fitting TRBD1. The germline V gene has CDR1 LNHDA and CDR2 SQIVND (reference sequence). The CDR3 runs to 17 residues. Unmatched junction bases numbered 13, after V lost 5 bases and J lost 1 base.

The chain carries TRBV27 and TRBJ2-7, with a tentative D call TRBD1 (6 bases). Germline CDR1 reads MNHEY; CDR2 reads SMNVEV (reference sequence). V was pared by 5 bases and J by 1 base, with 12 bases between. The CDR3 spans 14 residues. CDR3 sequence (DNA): TGTGCCAGCAGTGTCGAACAGGGTTCCTACGAGCAGTACTTC. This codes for CASSVEQGSYEQYF.

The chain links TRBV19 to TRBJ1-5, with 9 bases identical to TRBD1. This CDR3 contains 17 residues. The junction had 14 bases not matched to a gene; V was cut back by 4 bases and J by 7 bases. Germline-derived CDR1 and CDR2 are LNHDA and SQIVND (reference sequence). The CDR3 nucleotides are TGTGCCAGTAGTACGACAGGGGGGAGAGGAATCGGGCAGCCCCAGCATTTT. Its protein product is CASSTTGGRGIGQPQHF.

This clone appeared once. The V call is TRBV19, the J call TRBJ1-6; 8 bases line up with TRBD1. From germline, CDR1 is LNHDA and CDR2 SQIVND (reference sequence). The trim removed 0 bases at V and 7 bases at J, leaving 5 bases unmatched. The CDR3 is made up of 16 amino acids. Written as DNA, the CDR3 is TGTGCCAGTAGTATAGACCCCACAGGGGGGAATTCACCCCTCCACTTT. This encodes CASSIDPTGGNSPLHF.

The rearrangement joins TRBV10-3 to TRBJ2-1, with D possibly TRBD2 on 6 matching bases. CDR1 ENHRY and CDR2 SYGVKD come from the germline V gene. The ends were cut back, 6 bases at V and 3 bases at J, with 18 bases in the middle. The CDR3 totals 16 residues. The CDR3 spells CAISSASDRSYNEQFF. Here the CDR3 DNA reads TGTGCCATCAGCTCAGCTAGCGATCGTAGCTACAATGAGCAGTTCTTC.

For the CDR3, the DNA is TGTGCCAGCAGATTGGGACAGCCAAATCAGCCCCAGCATTTT. It encodes CASRLGQPNQPQHF. The V and J genes are TRBV6-1 and TRBJ1-5; TRBD1 agrees at 7 bases. Germline CDR1 MNHNS, CDR2 SASEGT. The CDR3 covers 14 residues. V lost 6 bases, J lost 4 bases, and 6 bases stayed unmatched.

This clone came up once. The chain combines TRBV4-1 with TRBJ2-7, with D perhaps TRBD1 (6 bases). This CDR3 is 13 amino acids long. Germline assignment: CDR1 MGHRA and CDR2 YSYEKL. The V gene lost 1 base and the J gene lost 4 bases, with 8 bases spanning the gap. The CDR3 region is CASSQVQGYEQYF. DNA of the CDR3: TGCGCCAGCAGCCAAGTGCAGGGGTACGAGCAGTACTTC.

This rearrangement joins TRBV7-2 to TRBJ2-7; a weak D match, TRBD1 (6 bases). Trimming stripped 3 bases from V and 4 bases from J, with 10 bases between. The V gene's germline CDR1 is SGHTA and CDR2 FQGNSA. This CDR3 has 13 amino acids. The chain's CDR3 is CASSLGAGYEQYF. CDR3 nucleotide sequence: TGTGCCAGCAGCTTGGGGGCAGGGTACGAGCAGTACTTC.

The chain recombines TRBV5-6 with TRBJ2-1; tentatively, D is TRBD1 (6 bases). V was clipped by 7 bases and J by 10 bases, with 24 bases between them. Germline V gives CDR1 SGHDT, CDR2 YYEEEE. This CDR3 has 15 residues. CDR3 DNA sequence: TGTGCCAGCCACAGGGTCGGGTATGGCTCAATGGAGCAGTTCTTC. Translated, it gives CASHRVGYGSMEQFF.

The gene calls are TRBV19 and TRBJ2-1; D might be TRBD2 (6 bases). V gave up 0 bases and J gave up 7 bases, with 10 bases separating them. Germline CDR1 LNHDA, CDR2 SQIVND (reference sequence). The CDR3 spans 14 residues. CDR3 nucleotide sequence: TGTGCCAGTAGTATAGATCTCCTAGCGAATGAGCAGTTCTTC. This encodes CASSIDLLANEQFF.

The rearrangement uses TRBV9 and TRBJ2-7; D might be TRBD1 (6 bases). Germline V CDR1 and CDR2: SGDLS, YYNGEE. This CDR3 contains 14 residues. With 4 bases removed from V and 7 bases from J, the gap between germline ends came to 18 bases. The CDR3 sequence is CASSHRDTFWEQYF. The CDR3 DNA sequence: TGTGCCAGCAGCCACCGGGACACGTTTTGGGAGCAGTACTTC. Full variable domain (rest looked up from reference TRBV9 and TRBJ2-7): DSGVTQTPKHLITATGQRVTLRCSPRSGDLSVYWYQQSLDQGLQFLIQYYNGEERAKGNILERFSAQQFPDLHSELNLSSLELGDSALYFCASSHRDTFWEQYFGPGTRLTVT.

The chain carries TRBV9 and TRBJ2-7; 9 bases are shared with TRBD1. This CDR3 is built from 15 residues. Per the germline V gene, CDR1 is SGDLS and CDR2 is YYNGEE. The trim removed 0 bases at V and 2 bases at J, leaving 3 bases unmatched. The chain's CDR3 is CASSVGQGGTYEQYF. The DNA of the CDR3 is TGTGCCAGCAGCGTAGGACAGGGGGGAACCTACGAGCAGTACTTC.

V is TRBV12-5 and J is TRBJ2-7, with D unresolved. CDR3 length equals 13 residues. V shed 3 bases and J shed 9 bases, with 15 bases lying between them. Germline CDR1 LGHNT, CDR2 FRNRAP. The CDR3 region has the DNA TGTGCTAGTGGTTTTTGGGTTCCGGGTGGGCAGTACTTC. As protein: CASGFWVPGGQYF.